The clone carrying this T cell receptor (beta chain) was seen a few times. Its antigen remains unidentified. Expressed TCRB transcripts were sequenced because the entire RNA isolate underwent reverse transcription. The assay was immunoSEQ multiplex PCR, and TCRdb's table has in-frame clones only and misses some. The sample holds 350,000 to 450,000 clones, over 10% seen once. This specimen comes from a study of beta chain features in type 1 diabetes. Points from the study as a whole: Among patients with Type 1 diabetes, TCRB CDR3s were moderately but significantly shorter in every one of the four CD4+ subsets. Type 1 diabetes patients had VDJ junctions that carried fewer insertions and more deletions.

The sequenced sample consisted of naive CD4+ T cells from blood. This receptor was taken from a woman aged 18-29 years with type 1 diabetes.

The CDR3 nucleotides read TGTGCCAGCAGCAAACAGGGGTATGAGCAGTTCTTC. Translating gives CASSKQGYEQFF. The gene calls are TRBV7-8 and TRBJ2-1, with TRBD1 identical over 7 bases. The V gene end was trimmed by 5 bases and the J gene end by 8 bases; junction bases not matched to a gene: 3. This CDR3 has 12 amino acids. The germline CDR1 and CDR2 sequences are SGHVS and FQNEAQ.